The 10 T cell receptor beta chains listed next were all sequenced from one sample in a study of blood T cell repertoires in COVID-19. Assay used: immunoSEQ multiplex PCR; TCRdb lists only in-frame clones, some missing. The sample yields around 190,000 clones, approximately 80% seen once. Sample: peripheral blood. The receptor set was obtained from a woman aged 45 to 65 with acute or convalescent COVID-19.

The CDR3 DNA reads TGTGCCACCAGCAGAGATATAACTAGCGGGCTACGGGGGTACGAGCAGTACTTC. Translation gives CATSRDITSGLRGYEQYF. The rearrangement joins TRBV15 to TRBJ2-7; 9 nucleotides align to TRBD2. The V segment lost 0 bases and the J segment 4 bases; nucleotides outside the gene matches: 13. Germline CDR1 reads LNHNV; CDR2 reads YYDKDF (reference sequence). This CDR3 contains 18 residues.

The V and J genes are TRBV7-9 and TRBJ2-2; TRBD2 might be the D (5 bases). CDR3 size: 16 residues. CDR1 SEHNR and CDR2 FQNEAQ come from the germline V gene (reference sequence). The V end lost 4 bases, the J end lost 4 bases, and 16 bases lay between the germline ends. In DNA form, the CDR3 reads TGTGCCAGCAGCTCCTTCGGAAGGGCGGGCACCGGGGAGCTGTTTTTT. Its translation is CASSSFGRAGTGELFF. The whole variable domain, remainder taken from reference TRBV7-9 and TRBJ2-2, is DTGVSQNPRHKITKRGQNVTFRCDPISEHNRLYWYRQTLGQGPEFLTYFQNEAQLEKSRLLSDRFSAERPKGSFSTLEIQRTEQGDSAMYLCASSSFGRAGTGELFFGEGSRLTVL.

This chain joins TRBV4-1 and TRBJ1-4, with 7 bases identical to TRBD1. Unmatched junction bases numbered 8, after V lost 0 bases and J lost 4 bases. Germline CDR1 MGHRA, CDR2 YSYEKL. The CDR3 has 17 amino acids. The CDR3 here is CASSQDRQGGVNEKLFF. For the CDR3, the DNA is TGCGCCAGCAGCCAAGATCGCCAAGGGGGCGTTAATGAAAAACTGTTTTTT.

The gene calls are TRBV7-2 and TRBJ1-2; D call uncertain. V was shortened by 1 base and J by 4 bases, with 10 bases between the two germline ends. Germline V lookup: CDR1 SGHTA, CDR2 FQGNSA. This CDR3 is 14 amino acids long. DNA of the CDR3: TGTGCCAGCAGCTTAGTCGCAGGTGGCTATGGCTACACCTTC. It translates to CASSLVAGGYGYTF.

V is TRBV7-2 and J is TRBJ2-7, with TRBD2 as a possible D gene (5 bases). The CDR3 spans 14 residues. V lost 4 bases to trimming and J lost 4 bases, with 14 bases between them. Per germline, CDR1 SGHTA and CDR2 FQGNSA. Written as DNA, the CDR3 is TGTGCCAGCAGCTCGGACTCTCACCTTTACGAGCAGTACTTC. Its translation: CASSSDSHLYEQYF.

This clone is judged medium-sized. The genes are TRBV19 and TRBJ1-6; 8 bases align to TRBD1. The germline V gene encodes CDR1 LNHDA and CDR2 SQIVND (reference sequence). The CDR3 runs to 16 residues. V lost 0 bases and J lost 10; bases outside the gene matches: 8. The CDR3: CASSIDYAGGQSPLHF. For the CDR3, the DNA is TGTGCCAGTAGTATAGATTATGCAGGGGGCCAGTCACCCCTCCACTTT. Using reference TRBV19 and TRBJ1-6 for the parts outside the CDR3, the full variable domain is DGGITQSPKYLFRKEGQNVTLSCEQNLNHDAMYWYRQDPGQGLRLIYYSQIVNDFQKGDIAEGYSVSREKKESFPLTVTSAQKNPTAFYLCASSIDYAGGQSPLHFGNGTRLTVT.

The chain employs TRBV30 and TRBJ2-1; D is possibly TRBD1 (6 bases). Trimming shortened V by 4 bases and J by 6 bases, and 13 bases separated the two germline ends. The CDR3 spans 13 residues. Germline CDR1 is GTSNPN and CDR2 is SVGIG (reference sequence). DNA for the CDR3: TGTGCCTGGATTACAGGGTATGGCAATGAGCAGTTCTTC. Residues: CAWITGYGNEQFF.

The V and J genes are TRBV13 and TRBJ2-1; TRBD2 might be the D (5 bases). Germline CDR1 reads PRHDT; CDR2 reads FYEKMQ (reference sequence). The V gene lost 1 base and the J gene lost 0 bases, with 13 bases spanning the gap. The CDR3 totals 17 residues. CDR3 sequence reads: CASSLEDSRSSYNEQFF. CDR3 sequence (DNA): TGTGCCAGCAGCTTAGAGGACTCCCGAAGCTCCTACAATGAGCAGTTCTTC.

This rearrangement joins TRBV5-6 to TRBJ2-3; 7 nucleotides match TRBD1. Losses at the gene ends were 4 bases for V and 2 bases for J; bases not matched to a gene: 13. The CDR3 is 17 residues long. CDR1 is SGHDT and CDR2 is YYEEEE in the germline V gene. The CDR3 region is CASSPSTGRPLTDTQYF. CDR3 nucleotide sequence: TGTGCCAGCAGCCCGTCGACAGGGCGTCCCCTCACAGATACGCAGTATTTT.

The chain couples TRBV2 to TRBJ1-5, with 9 nucleotides matching TRBD1. In germline, CDR1 is SNHLY, CDR2 FYNNEI. After removal of 5 bases from V and 6 bases from J, the junction contained 8 bases not matched to a gene. This CDR3 region has 15 residues. CDR3 bases: TGTGCCAGCAGTTCGGACAGGGGAAGGTCTCAGCCCCAGCATTTT. It yields the protein CASSSDRGRSQPQHF.